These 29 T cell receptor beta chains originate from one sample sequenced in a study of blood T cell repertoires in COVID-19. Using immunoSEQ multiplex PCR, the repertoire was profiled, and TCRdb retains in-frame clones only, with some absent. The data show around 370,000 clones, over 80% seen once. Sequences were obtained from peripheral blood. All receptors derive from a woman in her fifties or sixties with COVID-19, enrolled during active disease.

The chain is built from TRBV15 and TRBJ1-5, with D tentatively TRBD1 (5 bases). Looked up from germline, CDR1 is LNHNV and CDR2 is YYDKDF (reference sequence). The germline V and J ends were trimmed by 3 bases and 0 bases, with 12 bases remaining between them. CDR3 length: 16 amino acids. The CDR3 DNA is TGTGCCACCAGCAGCCGCGGGGGGACTAGCAATCAGCCCCAGCATTTT. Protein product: CATSSRGGTSNQPQHF.

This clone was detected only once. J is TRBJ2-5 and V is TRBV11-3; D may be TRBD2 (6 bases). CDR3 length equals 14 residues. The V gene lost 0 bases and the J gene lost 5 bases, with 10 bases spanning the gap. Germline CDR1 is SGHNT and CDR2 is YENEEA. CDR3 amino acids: CASSLDGLAETQYF. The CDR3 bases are TGTGCCAGCAGCTTAGATGGGCTAGCGGAGACCCAGTACTTC.

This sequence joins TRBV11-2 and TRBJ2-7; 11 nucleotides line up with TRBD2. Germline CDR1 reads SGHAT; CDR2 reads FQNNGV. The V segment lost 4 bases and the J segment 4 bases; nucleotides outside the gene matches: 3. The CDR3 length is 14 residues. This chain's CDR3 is CASSSGTSGYEQYF. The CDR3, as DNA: TGTGCCAGCAGCTCAGGGACTAGCGGATACGAGCAGTACTTC.

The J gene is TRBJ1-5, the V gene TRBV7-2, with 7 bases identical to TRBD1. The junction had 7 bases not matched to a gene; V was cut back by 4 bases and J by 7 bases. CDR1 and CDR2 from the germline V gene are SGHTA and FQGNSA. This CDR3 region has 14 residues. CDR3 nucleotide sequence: TGTGCCAGCAGCTCGTTGACAGGGTACCAGCCCCAGCATTTT. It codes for CASSSLTGYQPQHF.

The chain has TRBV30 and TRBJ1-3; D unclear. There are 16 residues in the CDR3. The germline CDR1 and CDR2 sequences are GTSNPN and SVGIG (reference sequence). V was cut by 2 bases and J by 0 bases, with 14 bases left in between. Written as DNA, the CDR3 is TGTGCCTGGAGTCGACTTAGACCGGTCTCTGGAAACACCATATATTTT. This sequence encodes CAWSRLRPVSGNTIYF.

Here the CDR3 DNA reads TGTGCCAGCAGCCCGCGGACAGTTTCCTACAATGAGCAGTTCTTC. This translates into CASSPRTVSYNEQFF. The genes are TRBV5-4 and TRBJ2-1; perhaps TRBD1 as D (6 bases). Trimming removed 4 bases from V and 1 base from J, with 12 bases in between. The CDR3 has 15 amino acids. The germline V gene has CDR1 SGHNT and CDR2 YYREEE (reference sequence).

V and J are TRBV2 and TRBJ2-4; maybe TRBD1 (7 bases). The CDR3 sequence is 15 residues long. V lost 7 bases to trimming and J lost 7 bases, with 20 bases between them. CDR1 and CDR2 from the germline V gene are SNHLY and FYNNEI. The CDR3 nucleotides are TGTGCCAGCACTTCCCCAGGGGGGCGAGGGAACATTCAGTACTTC. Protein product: CASTSPGGRGNIQYF.

The CDR3 here is CASSHLAAPYNEQFF. The CDR3 nucleotides read TGTGCCAGCAGCCATCTAGCGGCGCCCTACAATGAGCAGTTCTTC. This sequence joins TRBV4-2 and TRBJ2-1; 7 nucleotides line up with TRBD2. CDR1 and CDR2 (germline): LGHNA, YNFKEQ. This CDR3 is 15 amino acids long. V lost 3 bases and J lost 2; bases outside the gene matches: 4.

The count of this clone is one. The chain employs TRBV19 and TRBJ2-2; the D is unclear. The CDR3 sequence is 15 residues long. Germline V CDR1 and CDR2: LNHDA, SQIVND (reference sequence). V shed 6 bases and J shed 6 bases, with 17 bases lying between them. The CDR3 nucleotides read TGTGCCAGTAGAGAAATCATTCGCGGTTCCGGGGAGCTGTTTTTT. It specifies CASREIIRGSGELFF.

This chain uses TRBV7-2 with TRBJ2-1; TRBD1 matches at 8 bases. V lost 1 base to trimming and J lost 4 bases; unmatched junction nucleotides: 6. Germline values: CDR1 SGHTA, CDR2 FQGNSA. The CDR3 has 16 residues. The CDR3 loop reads CASSLGTGIGYNEQFF. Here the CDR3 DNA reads TGTGCCAGCAGCTTAGGGACAGGGATAGGATACAATGAGCAGTTCTTC.

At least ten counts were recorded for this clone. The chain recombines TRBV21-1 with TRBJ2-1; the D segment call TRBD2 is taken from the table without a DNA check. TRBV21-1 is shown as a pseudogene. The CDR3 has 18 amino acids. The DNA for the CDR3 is TGTGCCAGCAGCAAAGATATTCGAGCGGCCTTTGGCGACAATGAGCAGTTCTTC. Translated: CASSKDIRAAFGDNEQFF.

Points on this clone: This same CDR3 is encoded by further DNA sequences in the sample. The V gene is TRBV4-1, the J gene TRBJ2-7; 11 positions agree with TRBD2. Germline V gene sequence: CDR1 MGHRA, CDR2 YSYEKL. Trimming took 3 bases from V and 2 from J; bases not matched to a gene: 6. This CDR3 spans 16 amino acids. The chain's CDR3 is CASSQVGTSGAYEQYF. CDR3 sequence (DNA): TGCGCCAGCAGCCAGGTCGGGACTAGCGGCGCCTACGAGCAGTACTTC.

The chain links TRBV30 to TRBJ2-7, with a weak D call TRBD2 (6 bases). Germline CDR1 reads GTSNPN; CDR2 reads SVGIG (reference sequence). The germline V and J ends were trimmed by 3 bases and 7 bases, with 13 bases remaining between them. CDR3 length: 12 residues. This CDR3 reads CAWSGSVSEQYF. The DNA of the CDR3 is TGTGCCTGGAGCGGGAGCGTGAGTGAGCAGTACTTC.

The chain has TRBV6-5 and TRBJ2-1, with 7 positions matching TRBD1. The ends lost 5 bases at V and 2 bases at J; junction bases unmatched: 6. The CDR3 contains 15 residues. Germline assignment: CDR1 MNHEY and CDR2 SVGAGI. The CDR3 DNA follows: TGTGCCAGCAGTCGACAGGGCTATCCCTACAATGAGCAGTTCTTC. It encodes CASSRQGYPYNEQFF.

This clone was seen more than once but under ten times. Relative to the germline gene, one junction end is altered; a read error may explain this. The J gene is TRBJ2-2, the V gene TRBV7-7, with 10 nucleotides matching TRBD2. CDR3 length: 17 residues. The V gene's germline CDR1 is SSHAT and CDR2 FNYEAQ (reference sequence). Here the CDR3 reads CASSLTLLAGATGELFF. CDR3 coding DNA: TGTGCTAGCAGCTTAACCTTGCTAGCGGGAGCTACCGGGGAGCTGTTTTTT.

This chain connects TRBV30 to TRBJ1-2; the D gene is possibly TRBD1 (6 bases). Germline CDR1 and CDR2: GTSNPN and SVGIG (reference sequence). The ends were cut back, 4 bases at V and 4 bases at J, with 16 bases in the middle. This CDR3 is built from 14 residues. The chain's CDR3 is CAWTPGQGSYGYTF. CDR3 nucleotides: TGTGCCTGGACTCCCGGGCAGGGGTCCTATGGCTACACCTTC.

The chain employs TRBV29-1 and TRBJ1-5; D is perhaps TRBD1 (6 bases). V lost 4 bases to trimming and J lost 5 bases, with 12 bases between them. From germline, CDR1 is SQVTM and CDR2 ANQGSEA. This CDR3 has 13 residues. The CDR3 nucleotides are TGCAGCGTTGTGGACAGCCCATATCAGCCCCAGCATTTT. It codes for CSVVDSPYQPQHF.

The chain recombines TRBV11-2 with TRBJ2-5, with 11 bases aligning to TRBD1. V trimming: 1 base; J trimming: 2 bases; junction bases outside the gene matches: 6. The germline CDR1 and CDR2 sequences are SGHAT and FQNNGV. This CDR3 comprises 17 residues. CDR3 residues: CASSLGVGTGGQETQYF. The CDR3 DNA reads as TGTGCCAGCAGCTTAGGGGTAGGGACAGGGGGTCAAGAGACCCAGTACTTC. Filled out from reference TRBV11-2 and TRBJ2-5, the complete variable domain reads EAGVAQSPRYKIIEKRQSVAFWCNPISGHATLYWYQQILGQGPKLLIQFQNNGVVDDSQLPKDRFSAERLKGVDSTLKIQPAKLEDSAVYLCASSLGVGTGGQETQYFGPGTRLLVL.

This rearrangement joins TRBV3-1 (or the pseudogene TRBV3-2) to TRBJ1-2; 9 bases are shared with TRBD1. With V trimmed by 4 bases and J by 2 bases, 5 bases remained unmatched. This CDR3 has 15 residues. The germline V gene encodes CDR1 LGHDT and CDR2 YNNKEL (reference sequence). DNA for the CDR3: TGTGCCAGCAGCCCCAACAGGGGGCCGAACTATGGCTACACCTTC. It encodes CASSPNRGPNYGYTF.

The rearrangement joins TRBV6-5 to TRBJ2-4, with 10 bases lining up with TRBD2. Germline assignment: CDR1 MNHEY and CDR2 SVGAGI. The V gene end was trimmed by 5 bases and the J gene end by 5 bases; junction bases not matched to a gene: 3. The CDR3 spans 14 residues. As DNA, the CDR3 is TGTGCCAGCAGTAGGACTAGCGGAGAAAACATTCAGTACTTC. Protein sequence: CASSRTSGENIQYF.

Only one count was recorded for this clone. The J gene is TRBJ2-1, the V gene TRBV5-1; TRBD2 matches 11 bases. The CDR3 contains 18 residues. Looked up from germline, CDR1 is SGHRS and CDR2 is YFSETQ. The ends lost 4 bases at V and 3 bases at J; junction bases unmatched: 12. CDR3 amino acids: CASSPLLAGGVDYNEQFF. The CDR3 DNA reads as TGCGCCAGCAGCCCCTTGTTAGCGGGAGGGGTTGACTACAATGAGCAGTTCTTC.

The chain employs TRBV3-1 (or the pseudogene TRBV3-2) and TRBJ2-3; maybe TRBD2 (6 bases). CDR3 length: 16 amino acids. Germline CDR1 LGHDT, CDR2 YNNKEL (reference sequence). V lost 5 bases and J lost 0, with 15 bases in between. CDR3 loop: CASSVGIAASTDTQYF. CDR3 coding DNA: TGTGCCAGCAGCGTCGGGATAGCGGCAAGCACAGATACGCAGTATTTT.

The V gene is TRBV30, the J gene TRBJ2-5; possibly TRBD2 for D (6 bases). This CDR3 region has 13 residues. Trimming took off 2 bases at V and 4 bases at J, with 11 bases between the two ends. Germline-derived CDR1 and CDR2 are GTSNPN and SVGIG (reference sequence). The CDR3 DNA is TGTGCCTGGAGTTTGGGGGGTTTAGAGACCCAGTACTTC. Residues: CAWSLGGLETQYF.

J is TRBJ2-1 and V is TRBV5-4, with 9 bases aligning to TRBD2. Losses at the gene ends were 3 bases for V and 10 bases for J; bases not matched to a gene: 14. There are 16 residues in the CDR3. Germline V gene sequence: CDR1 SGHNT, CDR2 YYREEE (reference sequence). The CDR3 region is CASSSRLPSGIREQFF. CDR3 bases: TGTGCCAGCAGCTCCCGGCTGCCTAGCGGGATTAGGGAGCAGTTCTTC.

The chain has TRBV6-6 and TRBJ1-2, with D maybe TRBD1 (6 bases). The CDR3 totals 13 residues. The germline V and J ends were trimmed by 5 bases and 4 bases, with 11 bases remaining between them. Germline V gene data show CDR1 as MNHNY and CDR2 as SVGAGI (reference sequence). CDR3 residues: CASSPTDSYGYTF. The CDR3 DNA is TGTGCCAGCAGTCCGACGGACAGCTATGGCTACACCTTC.

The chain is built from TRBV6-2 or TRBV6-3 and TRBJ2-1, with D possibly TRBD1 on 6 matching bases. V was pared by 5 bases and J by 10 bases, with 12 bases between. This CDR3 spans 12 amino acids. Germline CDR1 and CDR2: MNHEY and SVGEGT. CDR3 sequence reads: CASSPWGREQFF. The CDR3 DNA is TGTGCCAGCAGTCCCTGGGGGCGAGAGCAGTTCTTC.

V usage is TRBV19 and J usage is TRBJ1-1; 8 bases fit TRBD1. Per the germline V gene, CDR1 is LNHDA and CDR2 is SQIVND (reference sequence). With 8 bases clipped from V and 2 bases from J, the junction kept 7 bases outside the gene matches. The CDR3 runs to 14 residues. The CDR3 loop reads CASQDRGRNTEAFF. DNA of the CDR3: TGTGCCAGTCAAGACAGGGGTCGCAACACTGAAGCTTTCTTT.

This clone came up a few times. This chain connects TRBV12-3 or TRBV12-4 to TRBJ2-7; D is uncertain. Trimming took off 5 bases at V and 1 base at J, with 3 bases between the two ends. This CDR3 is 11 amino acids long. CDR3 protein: CASSPSYEQYF. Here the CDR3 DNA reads TGTGCCAGCAGTCCTTCCTACGAGCAGTACTTC.

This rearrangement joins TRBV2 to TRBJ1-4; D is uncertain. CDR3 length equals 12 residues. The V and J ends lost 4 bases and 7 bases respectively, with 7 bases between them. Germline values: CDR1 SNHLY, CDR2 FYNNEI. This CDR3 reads CASSGLREKLFF. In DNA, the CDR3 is TGTGCCAGCAGTGGACTTCGTGAAAAACTGTTTTTT. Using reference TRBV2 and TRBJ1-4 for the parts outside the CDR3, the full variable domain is EPEVTQTPSHQVTQMGQEVILRCVPISNHLYFYWYRQILGQKVEFLVSFYNNEISEKSEIFDDQFSVERPDGSNFTLKIRSTKLEDSAMYFCASSGLREKLFFGSGTQLSVL.